The 2 T cell receptor beta chains below were found in one sample sequenced in a study of control samples from healthy donors and cancer patients. Profiled with immunoSEQ multiplex PCR; TCRdb holds only in-frame clones, not every one. Among some 80,000 clones listed, 85% to 95% were seen once. The sequenced sample consisted of blood. These receptors were taken from a woman aged 55-70 years in good health.

This rearrangement joins TRBV29-1 to TRBJ2-3; 10 positions match TRBD1. The J segment lost 1 base and the V segment lost 4 bases, leaving 8 bases of the junction unmatched. CDR3 length equals 16 residues. CDR1 is SQVTM, CDR2 ANQGSEA, per germline. CDR3 sequence reads: CSVGGAGTGGTDTQYF. The CDR3 DNA sequence: TGCAGCGTTGGGGGCGCCGGGACAGGGGGCACAGATACGCAGTATTTT.

The chain employs TRBV18 and TRBJ2-5, with TRBD1 matching over 7 bases. This CDR3 contains 15 residues. Looked up from germline, CDR1 is KGHSH and CDR2 is LQKENI. V shed 3 bases and J 7 bases; nucleotides not matched to a gene: 11. The CDR3 loop is CASSPRTGDTRTQYF. CDR3 sequence (DNA): TGTGCCAGCTCACCCCGGACAGGCGACACAAGGACCCAGTACTTC.